The sample holds a few counts of the clone carrying this T cell receptor (beta chain). These data originate in a study of T-cell memory formation after mild COVID-19. Study at large: TCR clustering was largely donor specific.

TCRdb reprocessed the 5' RACE reads with MiXCR, giving one entry per CDR3 protein. The repertoire consists of fewer than 350,000 distinct CDR3 sequences, with about 13% occurring once and the leading ten covering approximately 22%. There are 12 residues in the CDR3. CDR1 and CDR2 from the germline V gene are DFQATT and SNEGSKA (reference sequence). V shed 1 base, J shed 7 bases, and the junction held 2 bases outside the gene matches. The clonotype originates from a man between 18 and 29 years old who had mild COVID-19 (a few samples of this study predate the infection). Cell type and time point are not known. The source material was PBMCs or a T cell subset sorted from them (not recorded which). The V call is TRBV20-1, the J call TRBJ2-7; 9 bases match TRBD2. This CDR3 is CSARGGLAEQYF. Here the CDR3 DNA reads TGCAGTGCTAGAGGAGGACTAGCGGAGCAGTACTTC.